This TCR beta chain was captured by sequencing in a study of blood T cell repertoires in COVID-19. Study background: Sample material is recorded as cDNA or gDNA derived from T cells, B-cell-depleted T cells, or PBMCs.

Original data processing: Counts of nucleated cells, estimated from reference gene primer amplification, were obtained. The repertoire was sequenced with immunoSEQ multiplex PCR; TCRdb's copy has only in-frame clones and lacks some. V, J and clone size were drawn from that table, and D and trimming were deduced from the DNA. The table records approximately 260,000 clones, around 84% of them present only once. This clone has only a few counts. Residents of about two dozen US areas, aged about 18 to 100 years, made up the participants. Participants' reported clinical history set cohort assignment. The sequence came from a man aged 25 to 40 with acute COVID-19. Source material: PBMCs or T cells enriched from blood (not recorded which).

The CDR3 DNA follows: TGTGCCAGCAGCCCGTGGACTAGCGGGGGCAATGAGCAGTTCTTC. Its translation is CASSPWTSGGNEQFF. The V and J genes are TRBV7-9 and TRBJ2-1, with TRBD2 matching over 13 bases. Per germline, CDR1 SEHNR and CDR2 FQNEAQ (reference sequence). V lost 5 bases and J lost 6; bases outside the gene matches: 4. CDR3 length equals 15 residues.